The 26 T cell receptor beta chains below all came from one sample that was sequenced in a study of T cell clonality in common variable immunodeficiency. General observations from the study: Common variable immunodeficiency TCR beta sequences reportedly had fewer deletions and N-nucleotide insertions.

No antigens are known for them. Some clones are missing from TCRdb's copy, which holds only in-frame ones; the method was immunoSEQ multiplex PCR. The sample has some 22,000 clones, none seen only once. Specimen: peripheral blood mononuclear cells. The receptor source for this set is a human donor with common variable immunodeficiency.

This clone was seen ten or more times. The sequenced fragment ends 3 residues before the CDR3 boundary, so the rest is inferred from the germline J gene. J is TRBJ2-6 and V is TRBV30; possible D gene TRBD2, 6 bases. CDR3 length equals 15 residues. Germline V lookup: CDR1 GTSNPN, CDR2 SVGIG (reference sequence). The V end was cut by 1 base, the J end by 4 bases, with 11 bases between. This CDR3 is CAWSAPRGGANVLTF. The CDR3 bases that were read are TGTGCCTGGAGTGCTCCCCGGGGGGGGGCCAACGTC.

This clone was detected ten times or more. Sequencing ends 3 residues short of the CDR3 end; the germline J gene provides the rest. V gene TRBV29-1 combines with J gene TRBJ2-5; D possibly corresponds to TRBD1 (5 bases). Trimming removed 4 bases at V and 5 bases at J, with 11 bases between. The CDR3 runs to 12 residues. Germline V CDR1 and CDR2: SQVTM, ANQGSEA. CDR3 sequence: CSVVKGRETQYF. The covered CDR3 bases are TGCAGCGTTGTAAAGGGGCGCGAGACC. Filled out from reference TRBV29-1 and TRBJ2-5, the complete variable domain reads SAVISQKPSRDICQRGTSLTIQCQVDSQVTMMFWYRQQPGQSLTLIATANQGSEATYESGFVIDKFPISRPNLTFSTLTVSNMSPEDSSIYLCSVVKGRETQYFGPGTRLLVL.

This clone was seen more than once but under ten times. The read ends 3 residues before the CDR3 terminus; that terminus is restored from the germline J gene. J is TRBJ1-2 and V is TRBV7-2, with D possibly matching TRBD1 (6 bases). Trimming removed 5 bases from V and 4 bases from J, with 11 bases in between. Germline V gives CDR1 SGHTA, CDR2 FQGNSA. This CDR3 contains 13 residues. CDR3 in amino acids: CASSQTGAYGYTF. The CDR3 DNA, read in part, is TGTGCCAGCAGCCAGACAGGTGCCTATGGC.

This clone was found a few times. The CDR3 extends 3 residues past the end of the read, so its final part is completed from the germline J gene. The chain combines TRBV6-1 with TRBJ1-4, with TRBD1 as a possible D gene (6 bases). The V gene lost 3 bases and the J gene lost 8 bases, with 13 bases spanning the gap. Germline assignment: CDR1 MNHNS and CDR2 SASEGT. The CDR3 spans 14 residues. The CDR3 bases that were read are TGTGCCAGCAGTGAGGGGGCGACAGTCGAAAAA. Amino acid sequence: CASSEGATVEK. The full-length CDR3 reads as CASSEGATVEKLFF.

This clone was seen many times. The read stops 3 residues short of the end of the CDR3; the missing end is completed from the germline J gene. The chain employs TRBV19 and TRBJ2-3; 9 nucleotides align to TRBD2. Germline trimming cut 9 bases from V and 2 bases from J; bases unmatched to any gene: 21. Germline V gene sequence: CDR1 LNHDA, CDR2 SQIVND (reference sequence). The CDR3 is 19 residues long. The DNA read from the CDR3 is TGTGCCAGGCCAGCTCCGGAAACTAGCGGGCGGGTTTTCACAGATACG. It encodes CARPAPETSGRVFTDT. In full, the CDR3 is CARPAPETSGRVFTDTQYF.

This clone was counted a few times. The read gets to within 3 residues of the CDR3 end, and the germline J gene fills in the rest. This chain connects TRBV18 to TRBJ1-1; D perhaps matches TRBD1 (6 bases). CDR3 length: 18 residues. In germline, CDR1 is KGHSH, CDR2 LQKENI. V shed 2 bases and J shed 1 base, with 20 bases lying between them. CDR3 DNA (partial): TGTGCCAGCTCACCAAGAATTGGACAGTCCTTACGGAACACTGAA. Translation gives CASSPRIGQSLRNTE. The entire CDR3 is CASSPRIGQSLRNTEAFF.

This clone is medium-sized (0.01 to 0.1%) in the sample. The read finishes 3 residues shy of the CDR3 end, and the germline J gene is used to complete it. The gene calls are TRBV7-3 and TRBJ2-1; 9 positions match TRBD2. Germline values: CDR1 SGHTA, CDR2 FQGTGA. The junction had 7 bases not matched to a gene; V was cut back by 1 base and J by 9 bases. The CDR3 contains 15 residues. The CDR3 bases that were read are TGTGCCAGCAGCTTAAGAGCGGGGGGAAAGGGTGAG. Protein: CASSLRAGGKGE. The whole CDR3 sequence is CASSLRAGGKGEQFF.

Note on this clone: The read gets to within 3 residues of the CDR3 end, and the germline J gene fills in the rest. The V call is TRBV5-1, the J call TRBJ1-6; D might be TRBD1 (6 bases). The germline V gene encodes CDR1 SGHRS and CDR2 YFSETQ. The CDR3 has 14 amino acids. V was shortened by 1 base and J by 10 bases, with 12 bases between the two germline ends. The CDR3 DNA, read in part, is TGCGCCAGCAGCTTGACAGGGCCGCGGTCACCC. Protein product: CASSLTGPRSP. The entire CDR3 reads CASSLTGPRSPLHF.

Remarks on this clone: Read coverage stops 3 residues before the CDR3 terminus; the germline J gene supplies the remainder. The chain couples TRBV18 to TRBJ2-2; 11 bases align to TRBD2. V lost 5 bases and J lost 1; bases outside the gene matches: 9. The CDR3 loop spans 18 amino acids. Looked up from germline, CDR1 is KGHSH and CDR2 is LQKENI. CDR3 sequence reads: CASSFASGRILNTGELFF. CDR3 bases read: TGTGCCAGCTCATTTGCTAGCGGGAGGATTTTGAACACCGGGGAG.

With respect to this clone: From the germline J gene comes the end of the CDR3, since the read stops 3 residues before it. The chain combines TRBV6-1 with TRBJ2-2; 10 bases line up with TRBD2. Germline CDR1 and CDR2: MNHNS and SASEGT. J gave up 6 bases and V 4 bases, and 5 bases lay outside the gene matches. The CDR3 has 15 amino acids. The DNA read from the CDR3 is TGTGCCAGCAGTGGCGCTAGCGGGAGCCCCGGGGAG. This gives the protein CASSGASGSPGE. The complete CDR3 sequence is CASSGASGSPGELFF.

As regards this clone: The observed sequence ends 3 residues before the CDR3 terminus, with the missing tail filled in from the germline J gene. This chain joins TRBV19 and TRBJ1-5; weak D call: TRBD1 (5 bases). Germline loops: CDR1 LNHDA, CDR2 SQIVND (reference sequence). The CDR3 consists of 16 residues. Trimming cost V 1 base and J 2 bases, with 12 bases left between them. The CDR3 DNA, read in part, is TGTGCCAGTAGTATAGTAGTAGGGGCAGGCAATCAGCCC. Translating it yields CASSIVVGAGNQP. The CDR3 in its entirety is CASSIVVGAGNQPQHF.

In this sample, this clone turned up many times. The chain's CDR3 is CASSTPGGATNEKLFF. CDR3 DNA (partial): TGTGCCAGTAGTACCCCCGGGGGGGCAACTAATGAAAAA. The genes are TRBV19 and TRBJ1-4, with D tentatively TRBD1 (5 bases). The read ends 3 residues early relative to the CDR3; the germline J gene fills the gap. The germline V and J ends were trimmed by 4 bases and 0 bases, with 12 bases remaining between them. Germline values: CDR1 LNHDA, CDR2 SQIVND (reference sequence). This CDR3 spans 16 amino acids.

This clone was counted a few times. Sequencing ends 3 residues short of the CDR3 end; the germline J gene provides the rest. This chain connects TRBV30 to TRBJ1-2, with 8 bases identical to TRBD1. This CDR3 is built from 19 residues. In germline, CDR1 is GTSNPN, CDR2 SVGIG (reference sequence). V was clipped by 3 bases and J by 0 bases; unmatched bases: 18. CDR3 region: CAWSGGVGTGTYTNYGYTF. The sequenced CDR3 bases are TGTGCCTGGAGCGGAGGGGTTGGGACAGGCACTTATACTAACTATGGC.

This clone was counted ten times or more. Read data end 3 residues before the CDR3 end; the end is taken from the germline J gene. V usage is TRBV18 and J usage is TRBJ2-3; 9 positions agree with TRBD1. After removal of 2 bases from V and 0 bases from J, the junction contained 3 bases not matched to a gene. Germline V gene sequence: CDR1 KGHSH, CDR2 LQKENI. This CDR3 spans 16 amino acids. The CDR3 DNA, read in part, is TGTGCCAGCTCACCAACCGGGACAGGGAGCACAGATACG. This sequence encodes CASSPTGTGSTDT. The CDR3 in full is CASSPTGTGSTDTQYF.

This clone was counted many times. The read ends 3 residues before the CDR3 terminus; that terminus is restored from the germline J gene. V and J are TRBV5-4 and TRBJ1-2, with 8 bases that match TRBD1. This CDR3 contains 15 residues. Germline trimming cut 5 bases from V and 3 bases from J; bases unmatched to any gene: 9. CDR1 SGHNT and CDR2 YYREEE come from the germline V gene (reference sequence). CDR3 bases read: TGTGCCAGCAGAACCGGACAGGGCGGGGACTATGGC. Translated, it gives CASRTGQGGDYG. The entire CDR3 protein reads CASRTGQGGDYGYTF.

This clone was seen many times. The read falls 3 residues short of the CDR3 end, and the missing part is taken from the germline J gene. This sequence joins TRBV10-3 and TRBJ1-4, with TRBD1 matching 7 bases. Germline values: CDR1 ENHRY, CDR2 SYGVKD. The CDR3 loop spans 14 amino acids. V trimming: 8 bases; J trimming: 5 bases; junction bases outside the gene matches: 8. The CDR3: CAIGEDRRNEKLFF. The CDR3 bases that were read are TGTGCCATCGGGGAGGACAGGAGAAATGAAAAA.

About this clone: The read terminates 3 residues ahead of where the CDR3 ends, so the germline J gene completes it. The chain is built from TRBV29-1 and TRBJ1-2, with 7 bases aligning to TRBD1. Looked up from germline, CDR1 is SQVTM and CDR2 is ANQGSEA. J was trimmed by 3 bases and V by 6 bases; bases with no gene match: 7. This CDR3 spans 13 amino acids. The part of the CDR3 DNA that was read is TGCAGCGTCGAACAGGGGAAATACTATGGC. Its protein is CSVEQGKYYG. The full CDR3 reads CSVEQGKYYGYTF. Together with reference TRBV29-1 and TRBJ1-2, the CDR3 gives the full variable domain: SAVISQKPSRDICQRGTSLTIQCQVDSQVTMMFWYRQQPGQSLTLIATANQGSEATYESGFVIDKFPISRPNLTFSTLTVSNMSPEDSSIYLCSVEQGKYYGYTFGSGTRLTVV.

This clone was seen only a few times. The missing CDR3 end, 3 residues past where the read stops, is filled in from the germline J gene. The chain uses TRBV19 and TRBJ2-3, with D hard to call. The ends were cut back, 1 base at V and 3 bases at J, with 14 bases in the middle. Per germline, CDR1 LNHDA and CDR2 SQIVND (reference sequence). The CDR3 length is 16 residues. CDR3 DNA, as far as it was read: TGTGCCAGTAGTATAGCTGGCAGTGCGCGGACAGATACG. Its protein product is CASSIAGSARTDT. Given in full, the CDR3 is CASSIAGSARTDTQYF.

This clone was observed at least ten times. The read gets to within 3 residues of the CDR3 end, and the germline J gene fills in the rest. The chain is built from TRBV18 and TRBJ2-5; 10 bases are shared with TRBD2. Germline assignment: CDR1 KGHSH and CDR2 LQKENI. The CDR3 length is 16 residues. V shed 8 bases and J 5 bases; nucleotides not matched to a gene: 14. CDR3 protein: CASLNLLAGSRETQYF. CDR3 DNA (partial): TGTGCCAGCCTTAACTTACTAGCGGGGTCACGGGAGACC.

This clone was seen a handful of times. With the read ending 3 residues before the CDR3 end, the germline J gene is used to fill in that end. The V gene is TRBV6-1, the J gene TRBJ1-2, with a possible D match to TRBD1 (5 bases). The CDR3 is 16 amino acids. Germline V gives CDR1 MNHNS, CDR2 SASEGT. The DNA read from the CDR3 is TGTGCCAGCAGTGAAGCGAGAGGAGGGGCCTTGGGGGGC. Residues: CASSEARGGALGG. The entire CDR3 reads CASSEARGGALGGYTF.

For this clone: The read comes to an end 3 residues before the CDR3 does, leaving the germline J gene to fill in the end. This chain uses TRBV7-6 with TRBJ1-1; no clear D. V lost 1 base, J lost 0 bases, and 6 bases lay in between. The V gene's germline CDR1 is SGHVS and CDR2 FNYEAQ. The CDR3 has 14 residues. CDR3 sequence: CASSLGHLNTEAFF. The DNA read from the CDR3 is TGTGCCAGCAGCTTAGGACACCTGAACACTGAA.

In the case of this clone: The CDR3 extends 3 residues past the end of the read, so its final part is completed from the germline J gene. This chain links TRBV18 with TRBJ2-3; D unresolved. The CDR3 contains 16 residues. The ends were cut back, 0 bases at V and 1 base at J, with 11 bases in the middle. Looked up from germline, CDR1 is KGHSH and CDR2 is LQKENI. This chain's CDR3 is CASSPPFTSGTDTQYF. The CDR3 DNA, read in part, is TGTGCCAGCTCACCACCTTTCACCTCGGGCACAGATACG.

The table lists this clone with a few counts. The CDR3 end is not reached by the read, which stops 3 residues before it; the germline J gene fills it in. The V gene is TRBV6-1, the J gene TRBJ2-3, with a weak D call TRBD1 (6 bases). Trimming took 2 bases from V and 1 from J, leaving 13 bases between them. Germline V gives CDR1 MNHNS, CDR2 SASEGT. The CDR3 length is 16 residues. The covered CDR3 bases are TGTGCCAGCAGTGAACGAAGGACAGCCCGCACAGATACG. Its translation: CASSERRTARTDT. The entire CDR3 protein is CASSERRTARTDTQYF.

On this clone itself: The read falls 3 residues short of the CDR3 end, and the missing part is taken from the germline J gene. The chain links TRBV7-9 to TRBJ2-5; 10 positions agree with TRBD1. The CDR3 length is 15 residues. The J segment lost 4 bases and the V segment lost 1 base, leaving 3 bases of the junction unmatched. The germline V gene has CDR1 SEHNR and CDR2 FQNEAQ (reference sequence). The CDR3 loop reads CASSLGQGAGETQYF. The sequenced part of the CDR3 DNA is TGTGCCAGCAGCTTAGGACAGGGGGCGGGAGAGACC.

The CDR3 region is CASSEFRQESTGYTF. The CDR3 bases that were read are TGTGCCAGCAGTGAATTTAGACAGGAGTCGACTGGC. The rearrangement uses TRBV2 and TRBJ1-2, with D possibly matching TRBD1 (6 bases). The read is 3 residues too short to cover the CDR3 end, so that end is filled in from the germline J gene. The V and J ends lost 2 bases and 7 bases respectively, with 17 bases between them. The CDR3 consists of 15 residues. Germline V gene lookup returns CDR1 SNHLY and CDR2 FYNNEI.

In this sample, this clone turned up a few times. Read data end 3 residues before the CDR3 end; the end is taken from the germline J gene. V gene TRBV7-9 combines with J gene TRBJ2-5; no clear D gene. CDR3 length: 14 residues. Germline V lookup: CDR1 SEHNR, CDR2 FQNEAQ (reference sequence). V dropped 5 bases and J dropped 5 bases, with 15 bases sitting between them. CDR3 bases read: TGTGCCAGCAGCCCTCATTTTGTCCGGGAGACC. Protein product: CASSPHFVRET. The entire CDR3 protein reads CASSPHFVRETQYF.